The present T cell receptor (beta chain) was sequenced within a study of T cell responses to AZD1222 COVID-19 vaccine. Regarding the study as a whole: Just a handful of AZD1222 recipients tested seropositive at baseline. A mostly white British donor set with more females was recruited, and clonal diversity was possibly underestimated.

Per germline, CDR1 MNHEY and CDR2 SVGAGI. V was clipped by 0 bases and J by 4 bases; unmatched bases: 8. This CDR3 has 16 residues. Only in-frame clones appear in the TCRdb table, and some are missing; sequencing was by immunoSEQ multiplex PCR. This sample carries about 89,000 clones, 85% to 90% of them seen once, and the ten largest clones take roughly 6%. A word on this clone: Its specificity is not known.

The V call is TRBV6-5, the J call TRBJ2-5, with 7 bases fitting TRBD1. Sequencing was performed on peripheral blood, taken 28 days after the second AZD1222 dose. The TCR originated in an adult who received the AZD1222 COVID-19 vaccine. The CDR3 loop reads CASSYSSTGVGETQYF. The DNA of the CDR3 is TGTGCCAGCAGTTACTCGAGCACAGGGGTGGGAGAGACCCAGTACTTC.